These 29 T cell receptor beta chains came from one sample sequenced in a study of Ad26.COV2.S vaccination and SARS-CoV-2 variants. Profiled with immunoSEQ multiplex PCR; TCRdb holds only in-frame clones, not every one. The repertoire consists of roughly 330,000 clones, with roughly 88% occurring once and the leading ten covering around 5%. The treatment is: 15 to 20 received Ad26.COV2.S at low or high dose, single or two shots; several received placebo; per-sample allocation not given. Sampling occurred on day 63 after the first vaccine or placebo injection. Sequencing used peripheral blood, obtained in a trial of Ad26.COV2.S vaccine versus placebo. The source is a person between 18 and 65 years old who received the Ad26.COV2.S COVID-19 vaccine or a placebo.

The rearrangement links TRBV19 to TRBJ2-1, with 8 bases fitting TRBD2. V gave up 6 bases and J gave up 2 bases; unmatched junction bases: 6. Germline CDR1 is LNHDA and CDR2 is SQIVND (reference sequence). The CDR3 sequence is 15 residues long. CDR3 residues: CASRGIAGPYNEQFF. In DNA, the CDR3 is TGTGCCAGTAGAGGGATAGCGGGGCCCTACAATGAGCAGTTCTTC.

The CDR3 region is CASSQGSGIGSPLHF. The DNA for the CDR3 is TGTGCCAGCAGCCAGGGCAGTGGCATTGGTTCACCCCTCCACTTT. This chain uses TRBV3-1 (or the pseudogene TRBV3-2) with TRBJ1-6; D unclear. Trimming shortened V by 3 bases and J by 9 bases, and 15 bases separated the two germline ends. The germline CDR1 and CDR2 sequences are LGHDT and YNNKEL (reference sequence). The CDR3 contains 15 residues.

This clone has a single count. V is TRBV7-9 and J is TRBJ1-2; the match to TRBD1 covers 7 bases. Germline values: CDR1 SEHNR, CDR2 FQNEAQ (reference sequence). V gave up 5 bases and J gave up 5 bases; unmatched junction bases: 8. The CDR3 is 14 residues long. This CDR3 reads CASSLGTVLYGYTF. The CDR3 DNA reads TGTGCCAGCAGCCTCGGGACAGTTCTATATGGCTACACCTTC.

The chain combines TRBV18 with TRBJ2-1; possibly TRBD1 for D (6 bases). With 3 bases removed from V and 8 bases from J, the gap between germline ends came to 8 bases. CDR1 KGHSH and CDR2 LQKENI come from the germline V gene. The CDR3 runs to 12 residues. The CDR3 loop is CASSPYRDEQFF. In DNA, the CDR3 is TGTGCCAGCTCACCGTACAGGGATGAGCAGTTCTTC.

V usage is TRBV6-6 and J usage is TRBJ2-5; D is possibly TRBD2 (5 bases). V lost 2 bases to trimming and J lost 2 bases, with 15 bases between them. This CDR3 has 16 amino acids. Germline V lookup: CDR1 MNHNY, CDR2 SVGAGI (reference sequence). CDR3 loop: CASSYGVGWEQETQYF. Here the CDR3 DNA reads TGTGCCAGCAGTTACGGGGTCGGATGGGAGCAAGAGACCCAGTACTTC.

The chain couples TRBV9 to TRBJ2-3; tentatively, D is TRBD1 (6 bases). Germline V lookup: CDR1 SGDLS, CDR2 YYNGEE. This CDR3 comprises 14 residues. Trimming took 4 bases from V and 5 from J, leaving 14 bases between them. CDR3 sequence: CASSFQGQGDTQYF. The CDR3 bases are TGTGCCAGCAGCTTCCAGGGGCAAGGAGATACGCAGTATTTT.

This clone was recorded only once. J is TRBJ1-2 and V is TRBV28, with 9 bases matching TRBD1. Germline CDR1 reads MDHEN; CDR2 reads SYDVKM. V shed 5 bases, J shed 6 bases, and the junction held 13 bases outside the gene matches. The CDR3 runs to 16 residues. The CDR3 bases are TGTGCCAGCAGTGGCGCCCTTCCGACAGGGGGTGATGGCTACACCTTC. Translating gives CASSGALPTGGDGYTF.

The chain carries TRBV13 and TRBJ2-3; TRBD2 agrees at 7 bases. The CDR3 length is 16 residues. CDR1 PRHDT and CDR2 FYEKMQ come from the germline V gene (reference sequence). With 1 base clipped from V and 2 bases from J, the junction kept 6 bases outside the gene matches. CDR3 sequence: CASSLALAANTDTQYF. As DNA, the CDR3 is TGTGCCAGCAGCTTAGCCCTAGCGGCCAACACAGATACGCAGTATTTT.

The chain has TRBV18 and TRBJ1-1; unclear D gene. Trimming pared 2 bases from V and 6 bases from J, leaving 10 bases between. This CDR3 is built from 13 residues. Per the germline V gene, CDR1 is KGHSH and CDR2 is LQKENI. CDR3 nucleotide sequence: TGTGCCAGCTCACCAGGTGAGAGAGCTGAAGCTTTCTTT. Protein sequence: CASSPGERAEAFF.

J is TRBJ1-1 and V is TRBV30; D gene ambiguous. The CDR3 is 11 residues long. Germline V gene sequence: CDR1 GTSNPN, CDR2 SVGIG (reference sequence). V lost 6 bases, J lost 6 bases, and 11 bases lay in between. The CDR3 region is CACGVAAEAFF. The CDR3, as DNA: TGTGCCTGTGGGGTTGCCGCTGAAGCTTTCTTT.

The chain links TRBV4-3 to TRBJ2-7, with 8 positions matching TRBD1. Unmatched junction bases numbered 2, after V lost 3 bases and J lost 4 bases. The CDR3 consists of 13 residues. Germline lookup yields CDR1 LGHNA and CDR2 YSLEER. The CDR3 DNA reads TGCGCCAGCAGCCATACAGGGGGTTACGAGCAGTACTTC. This gives the protein CASSHTGGYEQYF.

The gene calls are TRBV2 and TRBJ1-2; D ambiguous. The CDR3 contains 12 residues. Trimming pared 4 bases from V and 4 bases from J, leaving 7 bases between. Germline V gene sequence: CDR1 SNHLY, CDR2 FYNNEI. The CDR3 loop is CASSAGVYGYTF. CDR3 sequence (DNA): TGTGCCAGCAGTGCTGGGGTCTATGGCTACACCTTC.

The J gene is TRBJ1-1, the V gene TRBV12-3 or TRBV12-4; D is undetermined. This CDR3 has 11 amino acids. Trimming took 10 bases from V and 7 from J, leaving 13 bases between them. The CDR3 protein is CATQNSYEAFF. For the CDR3, the DNA is TGTGCCACCCAAAACAGCTATGAAGCTTTCTTT.

The CDR3 is CASSQGRSSGNTIYF. In DNA form, the CDR3 reads TGTGCCAGCAGTCAAGGCCGAAGCTCTGGAAACACCATATATTTT. The genes are TRBV5-6 and TRBJ1-3; D gene uncertain. V lost 5 bases and J lost 0, with 12 bases in between. The CDR3 loop spans 15 amino acids. Germline CDR1 reads SGHDT; CDR2 reads YYEEEE.

In its sample, this clone was seen a few times. CDR3: CASSFGGFVEQYF. The CDR3 coding sequence is TGTGCCAGCAGCTTTGGAGGGTTCGTTGAGCAGTACTTC. The chain joins TRBV7-9 to TRBJ2-7; D perhaps matches TRBD2 (6 bases). Trimming took 3 bases from V and 7 from J, leaving 13 bases between them. CDR3 length equals 13 residues. Germline CDR1 and CDR2: SEHNR and FQNEAQ (reference sequence).

This chain uses TRBV3-1 (or the pseudogene TRBV3-2) with TRBJ2-3; TRBD1 is a possible D gene (6 bases). CDR3 length: 18 residues. The V gene lost 1 base and the J gene lost 2 bases, with 19 bases spanning the gap. CDR1 is LGHDT and CDR2 is YNNKEL in the germline V gene (reference sequence). CDR3 nucleotide sequence: TGTGCCAGCAGCCAAGGGCTCCTACGGACAGCAAACACAGATACGCAGTATTTT. It is translated as CASSQGLLRTANTDTQYF.

CDR3 region: CASSPSTRWRGGGGELFF. CDR3 nucleotide sequence: TGTGCCAGCAGCCCCTCCACAAGGTGGCGGGGGGGCGGAGGGGAGCTGTTTTTT. The V call is TRBV14, the J call TRBJ2-2; 9 nucleotides align to TRBD2. The CDR3 consists of 18 residues. Per germline, CDR1 SGHDN and CDR2 FVKESK. The V and J ends lost 4 bases and 8 bases, in that order; junction bases with no gene match: 17.

This CDR3 reads CASSPTTGVNYGYTF. CDR3 sequence (DNA): TGCGCCAGCAGCCCCACTACAGGGGTTAACTATGGCTACACCTTC. V is TRBV5-1 and J is TRBJ1-2; 7 nucleotides match TRBD1. CDR1 is SGHRS and CDR2 is YFSETQ in the germline V gene. V lost 4 bases to trimming and J lost 1 base; unmatched junction nucleotides: 7. The CDR3 loop spans 15 amino acids.

This sequence joins TRBV14 and TRBJ2-1; tentative D call: TRBD2 (5 bases). CDR3 size: 15 residues. Germline assignment: CDR1 SGHDN and CDR2 FVKESK. The V end was cut by 6 bases, the J end by 4 bases, with 16 bases between. CDR3 sequence reads: CASSLDSRSYNEQFF. Written as DNA, the CDR3 is TGTGCCAGCAGTCTGGACTCGCGGTCGTACAATGAGCAGTTCTTC.

The V gene is TRBV29-1, the J gene TRBJ1-3, with 9 bases that match TRBD1. Unmatched junction bases numbered 3, after V lost 4 bases and J lost 5 bases. The CDR3 spans 13 residues. The germline gives CDR1 SQVTM, CDR2 ANQGSEA. CDR3 region: CSVGQGVRNTIYF. CDR3 nucleotides: TGCAGCGTTGGACAGGGGGTAAGAAACACCATATATTTT.

J is TRBJ1-2 and V is TRBV6-5; no clear D gene. Trimming took off 8 bases at V and 6 bases at J, with 13 bases between the two ends. The germline V gene encodes CDR1 MNHEY and CDR2 SVGAGI. The CDR3 is 12 amino acids. CDR3 sequence (DNA): TGTGCCAGCTCCTCCCCCTGGCATGGCTACACCTTC. It codes for CASSSPWHGYTF.

CDR3 DNA sequence: TGCGCCAGCAGCTCCCCACAGGGGAGGATTCAGGTCGAGCAGTACTTC. This gives the protein CASSSPQGRIQVEQYF. The chain is built from TRBV5-1 and TRBJ2-7, with a tentative D call TRBD1 (7 bases). Trimming left V 3 bases short and J 6 bases short, with 22 bases between. Germline V gene data show CDR1 as SGHRS and CDR2 as YFSETQ. This CDR3 is 16 amino acids long.

The genes are TRBV6-6 and TRBJ2-3; D remains unclear. Between the trimmed V and J ends, which lost 10 bases and 2 bases, there was a span of 16 bases. Germline V gives CDR1 MNHNY, CDR2 SVGAGI (reference sequence). This CDR3 spans 14 amino acids. The CDR3 reads CATRFMGSTDTQYF. CDR3 coding DNA: TGTGCCACTCGCTTTATGGGTTCCACAGATACGCAGTATTTT.

J is TRBJ1-2 and V is TRBV11-2, with 8 bases fitting TRBD1. The trim removed 1 base at V and 4 bases at J, leaving 2 bases unmatched. The CDR3 has 14 amino acids. Germline loops: CDR1 SGHAT, CDR2 FQNNGV. The CDR3 DNA reads as TGTGCCAGCAGCTTAGTCGGGACAGGCTATGGCTACACCTTC. Protein product: CASSLVGTGYGYTF.

V gene TRBV7-9 combines with J gene TRBJ2-3; 7 nucleotides align to TRBD2. CDR1 is SEHNR, CDR2 FQNEAQ, per germline (reference sequence). This CDR3 region has 15 residues. V shed 1 base, J shed 9 bases, and the junction held 10 bases outside the gene matches. CDR3 nucleotides: TGTGCCAGCAGCTTAGAAGTAGCGGGCCCTGCAACGCAGTATTTT. Protein: CASSLEVAGPATQYF. The variable domain in full, with the rest retrieved from reference TRBV7-9 and TRBJ2-3, is DTGVSQNPRHKITKRGQNVTFRCDPISEHNRLYWYRQTLGQGPEFLTYFQNEAQLEKSRLLSDRFSAERPKGSFSTLEIQRTEQGDSAMYLCASSLEVAGPATQYFGPGTRLTVL.

Only one count was recorded for this clone. V gene TRBV25-1 combines with J gene TRBJ2-5, with D tentatively TRBD2 (5 bases). Trimming removed 6 bases at V and 5 bases at J, with 16 bases between. The CDR3 length is 14 residues. Germline assignment: CDR1 MGHDK and CDR2 SYGVNS. In nucleotides, the CDR3 is TGTGCCAGCAGCGACTTTGGAGGCGGCGAGACCCAGTACTTC. Amino acids: CASSDFGGGETQYF.

The chain is built from TRBV9 and TRBJ2-2; no definite D call. The ends were cut back, 2 bases at V and 0 bases at J, with 17 bases in the middle. This CDR3 spans 18 amino acids. Germline V gives CDR1 SGDLS, CDR2 YYNGEE. The CDR3 nucleotides read TGTGCCAGCAGCGTCGCACTCGCGTGGGCTGCGAACACCGGGGAGCTGTTTTTT. Its protein product is CASSVALAWAANTGELFF.

V gene TRBV6-5 combines with J gene TRBJ2-5; maybe TRBD2 (5 bases). Trimming took off 6 bases at V and 1 base at J, with 9 bases between the two ends. There are 13 residues in the CDR3. The germline CDR1 and CDR2 sequences are MNHEY and SVGAGI. The CDR3 bases are TGTGCCAGCAGGGTTGGAGGCCAAGAGACCCAGTACTTC. This codes for CASRVGGQETQYF.

CDR3 sequence: CASPTALAGISEQFF. The CDR3 nucleotides read TGTGCCAGTCCTACAGCCCTAGCGGGAATCTCTGAGCAGTTCTTC. This rearrangement joins TRBV7-9 to TRBJ2-1; 9 bases are shared with TRBD2. The CDR3 is made up of 15 amino acids. V dropped 9 bases and J dropped 9; count of bases not matched to a gene: 15. CDR1 is SEHNR and CDR2 is FQNEAQ in the germline V gene (reference sequence).